One sample yielded the 21 T cell receptor beta chains listed below, sequenced in a study of shared clonotypes between healthy human individuals. Measured with immunoSEQ multiplex PCR; TCRdb has only the in-frame clones, and not every one. The sample gives over a million clones, about 80% of which show up once; roughly 1.4% is in the top ten. Source material: memory CD4+ T cells sorted from blood. Noted subset: CD45RA-negative fraction. These receptors came from a man between 18 and 29 years old in good health.

This clone has a count of ten or more. The chain links TRBV5-6 to TRBJ1-3, with 8 nucleotides matching TRBD1. V trimming: 0 bases; J trimming: 13 bases; junction bases outside the gene matches: 3. Germline V gene data show CDR1 as SGHDT and CDR2 as YYEEEE. The CDR3 is 12 amino acids. Here the CDR3 reads CASSLGTGIIYF. In DNA, the CDR3 is TGTGCCAGCAGCTTGGGGACAGGGATAATATATTTT.

About this clone: At the DNA level, this CDR3 is encoded by other sequences in the same sample as well. The rearrangement links TRBV19 to TRBJ1-5; D is unresolved. This CDR3 contains 15 residues. Trimming stripped 1 base from V and 2 bases from J, with 9 bases between. Germline V gene sequence: CDR1 LNHDA, CDR2 SQIVND (reference sequence). The CDR3 sequence: CASSIGGGGNQPQHF. The CDR3 DNA sequence: TGTGCCAGTAGTATAGGGGGAGGCGGCAATCAGCCCCAGCATTTT. The whole variable domain, remainder taken from reference TRBV19 and TRBJ1-5, is DGGITQSPKYLFRKEGQNVTLSCEQNLNHDAMYWYRQDPGQGLRLIYYSQIVNDFQKGDIAEGYSVSREKKESFPLTVTSAQKNPTAFYLCASSIGGGGNQPQHFGDGTRLSIL.

The chain uses TRBV30 and TRBJ2-5, with a weak D call TRBD1 (6 bases). Germline loops: CDR1 GTSNPN, CDR2 SVGIG (reference sequence). The CDR3 length is 15 residues. V dropped 3 bases and J dropped 5 bases, with 19 bases sitting between them. The CDR3 sequence: CAWSLRTDMSETQYF. As DNA, the CDR3 is TGTGCCTGGAGCCTCAGGACAGATATGTCGGAGACCCAGTACTTC.

This chain links TRBV5-1 with TRBJ2-7; 10 nucleotides agree with TRBD2. This CDR3 is built from 19 residues. CDR1 is SGHRS, CDR2 YFSETQ, per germline. The V and J ends lost 2 bases and 5 bases, in that order; junction bases with no gene match: 19. The CDR3 DNA follows: TGCGCCAGCAGCTTTACCGGGACAGGCTCTAGCGGGGGACCCCACGAGCAGTACTTC. Translation: CASSFTGTGSSGGPHEQYF.

The chain links TRBV7-9 to TRBJ1-2; 7 positions agree with TRBD1. There are 15 residues in the CDR3. V shed 5 bases and J 7 bases; nucleotides not matched to a gene: 13. Germline CDR1 and CDR2: SEHNR and FQNEAQ (reference sequence). CDR3 DNA sequence: TGTGCCAGCAGCCGAATAGAGAGGGGGCAAAGTGGCTACACCTTC. Translation gives CASSRIERGQSGYTF.

The chain employs TRBV9 and TRBJ2-6; 11 bases agree with TRBD2. V dropped 5 bases and J dropped 0; count of bases not matched to a gene: 7. The germline V gene has CDR1 SGDLS and CDR2 YYNGEE. The CDR3 length is 18 residues. Written as DNA, the CDR3 is TGTGCCAGCAGTCACGGGACTAGCGGTGTCTCTGGGGCCAACGTCCTGACTTTC. This codes for CASSHGTSGVSGANVLTF.

Worth noting for this clone: At the DNA level, this CDR3 is encoded by other sequences in the same sample as well. The chain joins TRBV12-5 to TRBJ2-3; D is ambiguous. V lost 6 bases, J lost 0 bases, and 4 bases lay in between. Germline V CDR1 and CDR2: LGHNT, FRNRAP. The CDR3 length is 12 residues. In nucleotides, the CDR3 is TGTGCTAGTGGGCCTAGCACAGATACGCAGTATTTT. Translated, it gives CASGPSTDTQYF.

This clone was seen only a few times. The chain recombines TRBV18 with TRBJ1-1; D may be TRBD1 (5 bases). Trimming stripped 0 bases from V and 6 bases from J, with 14 bases between. The CDR3 is made up of 15 amino acids. CDR1 and CDR2 from the germline V gene are KGHSH and LQKENI. The CDR3 region is CASSPPLRQPSEAFF. The CDR3 bases are TGTGCCAGCTCACCACCCTTACGACAGCCCTCTGAAGCTTTCTTT.

The chain has TRBV19 and TRBJ2-6; 7 bases map to TRBD2. V trimming: 4 bases; J trimming: 0 bases; junction bases outside the gene matches: 9. The germline V gene has CDR1 LNHDA and CDR2 SQIVND (reference sequence). The CDR3 is made up of 18 amino acids. The CDR3 sequence: CASSTGWRGYSGANVLTF. CDR3 coding DNA: TGTGCCAGTAGTACCGGATGGCGGGGGTACTCTGGGGCCAACGTCCTGACTTTC.

V is TRBV10-3 and J is TRBJ1-1; 7 nucleotides line up with TRBD1. Trimming at V came to 4 bases and at J to 7 bases, leaving 6 bases not matched to a gene. This CDR3 has 13 amino acids. The germline V gene encodes CDR1 ENHRY and CDR2 SYGVKD. The CDR3 coding sequence is TGTGCCATCAGTGGGGGCAGACAGGGTGAAGCTTTCTTT. Its protein product is CAISGGRQGEAFF.

The rearrangement links TRBV15 to TRBJ2-5; 9 bases agree with TRBD1. The CDR3 is 16 residues long. Germline V gene lookup returns CDR1 LNHNV and CDR2 YYDKDF (reference sequence). The V and J ends lost 4 bases and 5 bases, in that order; junction bases with no gene match: 11. As DNA, the CDR3 is TGTGCCACCAGCATCGGGGACAGGGCGTTAGGGGAGACCCAGTACTTC. Translating gives CATSIGDRALGETQYF.

This clone was seen once. The chain has TRBV2 and TRBJ2-1; 11 positions match TRBD2. This CDR3 has 16 amino acids. Germline lookup yields CDR1 SNHLY and CDR2 FYNNEI. J gave up 6 bases and V 4 bases, and 8 bases lay outside the gene matches. The CDR3 spells CASSAPGLAVLNEQFF. DNA of the CDR3: TGTGCCAGCAGTGCACCGGGACTAGCGGTTCTCAATGAGCAGTTCTTC.

This clone has a single count. The chain has TRBV29-1 and TRBJ2-5, with TRBD2 identical over 7 bases. The CDR3 is made up of 12 amino acids. Losses at the gene ends were 7 bases for V and 4 bases for J; bases not matched to a gene: 6. Germline V lookup: CDR1 SQVTM, CDR2 ANQGSEA. The CDR3 bases are TGCAGCGGGGGGGGAACTTTAGAGACCCAGTACTTC. It translates to CSGGGTLETQYF.

V is TRBV10-2 and J is TRBJ1-1; TRBD1 matches at 8 bases. CDR1 is WSHSY, CDR2 SAAADI, per germline. This CDR3 is 15 amino acids long. The ends lost 4 bases at V and 1 base at J; junction bases unmatched: 5. In nucleotides, the CDR3 is TGCGCCAGCAGTGGGCAACAGGGGGGGAACACTGAAGCTTTCTTT. Translating it yields CASSGQQGGNTEAFF.

Regarding this clone: The identical CDR3 is also encoded by other nucleotide sequences in the sample. The rearrangement links TRBV6-5 to TRBJ1-1, with a possible D match to TRBD1 (5 bases). Trimming shortened V by 2 bases and J by 1 base, and 8 bases separated the two germline ends. The CDR3 runs to 14 residues. The germline CDR1 and CDR2 sequences are MNHEY and SVGAGI. DNA of the CDR3: TGTGCCAGCAGTTACAGGGGCGCGAACACTGAAGCTTTCTTT. Amino acids: CASSYRGANTEAFF.

In regard to this clone: The sample contains more than one DNA sequence encoding this CDR3. V usage is TRBV10-3 and J usage is TRBJ1-1; tentatively, D is TRBD1 (5 bases). The V gene lost 6 bases and the J gene lost 4 bases, with 9 bases spanning the gap. The germline CDR1 and CDR2 sequences are ENHRY and SYGVKD. CDR3 length: 12 residues. CDR3 in amino acids: CAIRGEGTEAFF. The CDR3 DNA sequence: TGTGCCATCAGGGGGGAGGGCACTGAAGCTTTCTTT.

This clone was found a few times. This CDR3 is also generated by other DNA sequences in the sample. This chain connects TRBV6-5 to TRBJ2-3; D is ambiguous. This CDR3 contains 11 residues. With 4 bases removed from V and 5 bases from J, the gap between germline ends came to 4 bases. Germline CDR1 reads MNHEY; CDR2 reads SVGAGI. The CDR3 DNA reads as TGTGCCAGCAGTTCCCAAGATACGCAGTATTTT. Translated, it gives CASSSQDTQYF.

The chain has TRBV7-9 and TRBJ2-2; D unresolved. The ends were cut back, 5 bases at V and 4 bases at J, with 11 bases in the middle. CDR1 is SEHNR, CDR2 FQNEAQ, per germline (reference sequence). The CDR3 length is 14 residues. The CDR3 nucleotides are TGTGCCAGCAGCACGACGAAGGGCACCGGGGAGCTGTTTTTT. It specifies CASSTTKGTGELFF.

This clone came up once. V usage is TRBV4-2 and J usage is TRBJ1-5; the D gene is possibly TRBD1 (6 bases). CDR1 is LGHNA, CDR2 YNFKEQ, per germline. Trimming took 1 base from V and 5 from J, leaving 12 bases between them. CDR3 length: 15 amino acids. This CDR3 is CASSQGTDKDQPQHF. For the CDR3, the DNA is TGTGCCAGCAGCCAAGGGACAGACAAAGATCAGCCCCAGCATTTT.

Details on this clone: This same CDR3 is encoded by further DNA sequences in the sample. The V gene is TRBV6-5, the J gene TRBJ1-5; D not certain. CDR1 is MNHEY, CDR2 SVGAGI, per germline. V was trimmed by 4 bases and J by 7 bases, leaving 14 bases between them. CDR3 length: 14 residues. The CDR3 nucleotides read TGTGCCAGCAGTTCCTCAGCCGGGAACCAGCCCCAGCATTTT. Its translation is CASSSSAGNQPQHF.

DNA of the CDR3: TGTGCCAGCAGCTTAGAAACCTCCCTCGCTGAGACCCAGTACTTC. Its translation is CASSLETSLAETQYF. This chain links TRBV5-6 with TRBJ2-5; D remains ambiguous. V was pared by 2 bases and J by 5 bases, with 16 bases between. The CDR3 totals 15 residues. Germline V gene sequence: CDR1 SGHDT, CDR2 YYEEEE.